This T cell receptor beta chain was observed in a study of T cell responses to AZD1222 COVID-19 vaccine. Study-level information: Some second doses came at about 4 weeks and others at about 12 weeks; these were pooled. Study conclusions and caveats: Donors in the cohort were predominantly white British and more often female, and clonal diversity was possibly underestimated. Across spike, vaccine-associated CD4 TCRs were found, dominant at 160-218 and 743-854.

The CDR3 sequence is 16 residues long. The V gene's germline CDR1 is LGHDT and CDR2 YNNKEL (reference sequence). The trim removed 6 bases at V and 0 bases at J, leaving 6 bases unmatched. TCRdb's copy holds only in-frame clones and misses some; the assay was immunoSEQ multiplex PCR. The sample includes 60,000 to 65,000 clones, 84% of them seen just once. This clone was picked up one time. As yet, its antigen is unknown. The source of this sequence is an adult in good health. The sequencing here drew on peripheral blood, taken on day 0 of AZD1222 vaccination. The chain carries TRBV3-1 (or the pseudogene TRBV3-2) and TRBJ2-2, with 8 bases matching TRBD2. DNA of the CDR3: TGTGCCAGCAGATCTAGCGGGCCCGCGAACACCGGGGAGCTGTTTTTT. Amino acid sequence: CASRSSGPANTGELFF.